This TCR beta chain was obtained from a study of blood T cell repertoires in COVID-19. CDR1 and CDR2 (germline): SGHTS, YDEGEE. V shed 0 bases and J 0 bases; nucleotides not matched to a gene: 6. There are 17 residues in the CDR3. Method: immunoSEQ multiplex PCR; TCRdb's copy keeps in-frame clones and lacks some. Here the sample spans approximately 190,000 clones, 70% to 90% being singletons. The source is a woman in her thirties or forties who had recovered from COVID-19. Sequencing was performed on peripheral blood. The chain carries TRBV5-8 and TRBJ2-1; the match to TRBD2 covers 7 bases. As DNA, the CDR3 is TGTGCCAGCAGCTTGGGGCCTAGCGGTTCCTCCTACAATGAGCAGTTCTTC. Its protein is CASSLGPSGSSYNEQFF.